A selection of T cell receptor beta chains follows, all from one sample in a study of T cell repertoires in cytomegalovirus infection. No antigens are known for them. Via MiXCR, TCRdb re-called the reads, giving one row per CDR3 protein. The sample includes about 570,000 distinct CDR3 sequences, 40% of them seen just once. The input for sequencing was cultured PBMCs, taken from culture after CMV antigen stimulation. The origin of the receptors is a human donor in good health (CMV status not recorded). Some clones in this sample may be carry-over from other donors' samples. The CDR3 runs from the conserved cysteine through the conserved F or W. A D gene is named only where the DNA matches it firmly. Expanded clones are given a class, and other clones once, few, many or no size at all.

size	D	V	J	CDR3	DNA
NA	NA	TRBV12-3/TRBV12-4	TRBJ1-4	CASSPPEGRPNEKLFF	TGTGCCAGCAGTCCGCCGGAGGGCAGACCAAATGAAAAACTGTTTTTT
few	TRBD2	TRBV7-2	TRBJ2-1	CASSLASAGGSLYYNEQFF	TGTGCCAGCAGCTTAGCGTCAGCGGGGGGTTCCCTGTACTACAATGAGCAGTTCTTC
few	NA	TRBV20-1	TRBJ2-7	CSASKQGYHEQYF	TGCAGTGCTAGTAAGCAGGGTTACCACGAGCAGTACTTC
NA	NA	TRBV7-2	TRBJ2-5	CASSWDGYQETQYF	TGTGCCAGCAGCTGGGACGGATATCAAGAGACCCAGTACTTC
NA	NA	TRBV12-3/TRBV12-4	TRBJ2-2	CASSPSRRWTGELFF	TGTGCCAGCAGTCCCTCTAGAAGATGGACCGGGGAGCTGTTTTTT
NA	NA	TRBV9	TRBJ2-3	CASSVGVGGTDTQYF	TGTGCCAGCAGCGTAGGAGTCGGCGGCACAGATACGCAGTATTTT
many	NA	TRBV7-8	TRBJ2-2	CASSLAGTNTGELFF	TGTGCCAGCAGCTTAGCGGGCACGAACACCGGGGAGCTGTTTTTT
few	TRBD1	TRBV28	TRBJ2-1	CASSPPGTGDVNEQFF	TGTGCCAGCAGTCCACCCGGGACAGGGGATGTCAATGAGCAGTTCTTC
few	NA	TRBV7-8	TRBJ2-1	CASSLATSPYNEQFF	TGTGCCAGCAGCTTAGCCACTAGCCCCTACAATGAGCAGTTCTTC
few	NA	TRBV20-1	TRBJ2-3	CSARVTDTQYF	TGCAGTGCTAGAGTTACAGATACGCAGTATTTT
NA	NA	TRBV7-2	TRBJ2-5	CASSLDSWGALGQETQYF	TGTGCCAGCAGCTTAGACTCATGGGGGGCTTTAGGCCAAGAGACCCAGTACTTC
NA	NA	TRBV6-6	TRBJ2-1	CASSLSMGGSSYNEQFF	TGTGCCAGCAGTCTTTCAATGGGGGGAAGCTCCTACAATGAGCAGTTCTTC
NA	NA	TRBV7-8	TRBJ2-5	CASLFLLTPLQKTQETQYF	TGTGCCAGCCTTTTCCTCCTCACCCCGTTACAGAAAACTCAAGAGACCCAGTACTTC
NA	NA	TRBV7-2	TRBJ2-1	CASSSGPRDEQFF	TGTGCCAGCAGCTCGGGACCACGGGATGAGCAGTTCTTC
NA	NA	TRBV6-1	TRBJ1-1	CASSENSGRDTEAFF	TGTGCCAGCAGTGAAAATTCTGGGAGGGACACTGAAGCTTTCTTT
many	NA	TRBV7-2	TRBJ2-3	CASSQPRGTQYF	TGTGCCAGCAGCCAACCCCGGGGTACGCAGTATTTT
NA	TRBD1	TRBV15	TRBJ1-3	CATSREPIPGTGFSVGAIYF	TGTGCCACCAGCAGAGAACCAATCCCCGGGACAGGGTTCTCTGTAGGGGCCATATATTTT
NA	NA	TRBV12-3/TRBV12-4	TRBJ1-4	CASSLLLGAEKLFF	TGTGCCAGCAGTCTCCTGTTAGGCGCGGAAAAACTGTTTTTT
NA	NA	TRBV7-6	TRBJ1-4	CASSLVVAGVDSTNEKLFF	TGTGCCAGCAGCTTAGTGGTGGCGGGTGTTGATTCAACTAATGAAAAACTGTTTTTT
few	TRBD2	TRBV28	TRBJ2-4	CASTAGAGGPYIQYF	TGTGCCAGCACCGCGGGAGCGGGGGGGCCGTACATTCAGTACTTC
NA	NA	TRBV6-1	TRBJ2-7	CASSERDFYEQYF	TGTGCCAGCAGTGAACGGGATTTCTACGAGCAGTACTTC
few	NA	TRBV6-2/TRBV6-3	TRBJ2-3	CASSSRGGSHTDTQYF	TGTGCCAGCAGTTCCCGTGGAGGGAGTCACACAGATACGCAGTATTTT
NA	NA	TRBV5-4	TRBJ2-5	CASSLFSAQETQYF	TGTGCCAGCAGCTTGTTTTCCGCCCAAGAGACCCAGTACTTC
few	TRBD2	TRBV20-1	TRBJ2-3	CSASNAGGPSSTDTQYF	TGCAGTGCTAGTAACGCGGGAGGGCCCTCTAGCACAGATACGCAGTATTTT
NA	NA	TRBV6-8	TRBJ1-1	CASSVIRNTEAFF	TGTGCCAGCAGTGTTATCCGTAACACTGAAGCTTTCTTT
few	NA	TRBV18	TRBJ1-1	CASSPAQGRMVTEAFF	TGTGCCAGCTCACCGGCCCAGGGGCGGATGGTGACTGAAGCTTTCTTT
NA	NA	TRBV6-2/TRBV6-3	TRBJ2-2	CASGPYTGELFF	TGTGCCAGCGGGCCCTACACCGGGGAGCTGTTTTTT
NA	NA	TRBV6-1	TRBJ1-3	CASSYRPPSGTFGNTIYF	TGTGCCAGCAGTTACCGTCCCCCCTCGGGGACATTTGGAAACACCATATATTTT
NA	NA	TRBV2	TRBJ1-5	CASSDVGQTQDQPQHF	TGTGCCAGCAGTGATGTCGGGCAGACTCAGGATCAGCCCCAGCATTTT
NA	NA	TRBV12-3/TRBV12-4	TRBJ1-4	CASSFWGINEKLFF	TGTGCCAGCAGTTTTTGGGGGATCAATGAAAAACTGTTTTTT
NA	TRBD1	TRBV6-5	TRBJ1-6	CASSTGEGYNSPLHF	TGTGCCAGCAGTACAGGGGAGGGCTATAATTCACCCCTCCACTTT
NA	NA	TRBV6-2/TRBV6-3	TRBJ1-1	CASSYGGLGTEAFF	TGTGCCAGCAGTTATGGCGGGCTGGGGACTGAAGCTTTCTTT
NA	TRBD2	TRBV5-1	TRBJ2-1	CASSLTGLAVSNEQFF	TGCGCCAGCAGCCTTACTGGGCTAGCGGTAAGCAATGAGCAGTTCTTC
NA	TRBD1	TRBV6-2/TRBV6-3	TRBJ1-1	CASSYSGTGGMNTEAFF	TGTGCCAGCAGTTACTCGGGTACAGGGGGCATGAACACTGAAGCTTTCTTT
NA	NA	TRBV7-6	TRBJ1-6	CASSLDRESPLHF	TGTGCCAGCAGTCTGGACCGGGAATCGCCCCTCCACTTT
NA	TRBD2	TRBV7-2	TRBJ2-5	CASSFLGLAGLEETQYF	TGTGCCAGCAGCTTTTTGGGACTAGCGGGGTTGGAAGAGACCCAGTACTTC
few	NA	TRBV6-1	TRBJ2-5	CASSEGPGGLETQYF	TGTGCCAGCAGTGAGGGCCCAGGCGGTTTGGAGACCCAGTACTTC
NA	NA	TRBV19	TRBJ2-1	CASISRPPSGYNEQFF	TGTGCCAGTATCTCAAGACCCCCATCGGGCTACAATGAGCAGTTCTTC
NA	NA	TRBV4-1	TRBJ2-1	CASSQHNRDEQFF	TGCGCCAGCAGCCAACATAATCGGGATGAGCAGTTCTTC
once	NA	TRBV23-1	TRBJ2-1	CASRLVPGTVNEQFF	TGCGCCAGCAGGCTCGTCCCGGGGACCGTTAATGAGCAGTTCTTC
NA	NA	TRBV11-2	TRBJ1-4	CASSFQGRGKLFF	TGTGCCAGCAGCTTCCAGGGCCGGGGAAAACTGTTTTTT
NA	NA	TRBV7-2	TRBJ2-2	CASSFNLGGELFF	TGTGCCAGCAGCTTTAATCTGGGCGGGGAGCTGTTTTTT
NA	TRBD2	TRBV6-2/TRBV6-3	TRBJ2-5	CASSEWGLAGHETQYF	TGTGCCAGCAGTGAATGGGGCCTAGCGGGGCACGAGACCCAGTACTTC
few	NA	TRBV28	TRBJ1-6	CASSLSGPPGHSPLHF	TGTGCCAGCAGTTTATCCGGGCCCCCCGGACATTCACCCCTCCACTTT
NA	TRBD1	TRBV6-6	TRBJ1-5	CASSAGTGGLSNQPQHF	TGTGCCAGCAGTGCCGGGACAGGGGGGCTTAGCAATCAGCCCCAGCATTTT
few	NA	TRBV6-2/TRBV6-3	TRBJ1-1	CASSYSVKQALNEVTEAFF	TGTGCCAGCAGTTACTCGGTCAAGCAGGCACTGAACGAAGTAACTGAAGCTTTCTTT
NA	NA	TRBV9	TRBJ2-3	CASSVVAGTDTQYF	TGTGCCAGCAGCGTAGTTGCGGGCACAGATACGCAGTATTTT
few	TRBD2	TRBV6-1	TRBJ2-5	CASSFPGLAGGPETASQETQYF	TGTGCCAGCAGTTTTCCGGGACTAGCGGGGGGGCCCGAGACAGCTTCCCAAGAGACCCAGTACTTC
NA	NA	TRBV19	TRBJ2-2	CATMGGARNTGELFF	TGTGCCACCATGGGGGGAGCCAGGAACACCGGGGAGCTGTTTTTT
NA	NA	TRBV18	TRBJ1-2	CASSPPGTLDGYTF	TGTGCCAGCTCACCACCCGGGACCCTCGATGGCTACACCTTC
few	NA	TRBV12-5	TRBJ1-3	CASATGQWGKENTIYF	TGTGCTAGTGCCACGGGGCAATGGGGGAAGGAAAACACCATATATTTT
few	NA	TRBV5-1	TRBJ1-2	CASADSGNYGYTF	TGCGCCAGCGCGGACTCCGGAAACTATGGCTACACCTTC
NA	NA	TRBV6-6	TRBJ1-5	CASSDLGVQPQHF	TGTGCCAGCAGTGATCTGGGAGTTCAGCCCCAGCATTTT
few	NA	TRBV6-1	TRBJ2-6	CASSEYASSGANVLTF	TGTGCCAGCAGTGAATATGCCAGCTCTGGGGCCAACGTCCTGACTTTC
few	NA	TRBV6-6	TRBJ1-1	CASSYSITEAFF	TGTGCCAGCAGTTACTCGATTACTGAAGCTTTCTTT
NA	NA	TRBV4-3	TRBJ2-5	CASSQVQGSGLETQYF	TGCGCCAGCAGCCAAGTCCAAGGATCAGGGTTAGAGACCCAGTACTTC
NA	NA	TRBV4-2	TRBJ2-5	CASSQRLRGLETQYF	TGTGCCAGCAGCCAAAGGCTCCGGGGTTTGGAGACCCAGTACTTC
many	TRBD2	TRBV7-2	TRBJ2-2	CASSKRTSGRAVTGELFF	TGTGCCAGCAGCAAGCGGACTAGCGGGAGGGCGGTCACCGGGGAGCTGTTTTTT
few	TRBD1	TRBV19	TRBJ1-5	CASSGNPGQGKIKNQPQHF	TGTGCCAGTAGCGGTAATCCGGGACAGGGAAAGATAAAGAATCAGCCCCAGCATTTT